This T cell receptor (beta chain) was retrieved from a study of T-cell reconstitution after alpha-beta-depleted transplantation in children. Overall study findings and caveats: Reportedly, alpha-beta T cells present about two months post-transplant originated from several hundred expanded clones of graft origin.

Trimming pared 6 bases from V and 1 base from J, leaving 15 bases between. The germline V gene encodes CDR1 MNHEY and CDR2 SMNVEV (reference sequence). The CDR3 covers 15 residues. A remark on this clonotype: Its target is not known.

Construction of the TCRbeta library involved unique molecular identifiers. A single record per CDR3 protein comes from TCRdb applying MiXCR to the PCR reads. Found here are about 980,000 distinct CDR3 sequences, about 29% of them singletons; the top ten hold more than 25%. This sequence originates from a boy in the first two years of life who had a stem cell transplant for SCID, so the T cells may come from the graft donor. The specimen comprised PBMCs, mostly from graft donor cells, sampled 360 days after TCRalphabeta/CD19-depleted stem cell transplant. The rearrangement uses TRBV27 and TRBJ1-1; possible D gene TRBD1, 6 bases. CDR3 DNA: TGTGCCAGCAGCTCCCTCTCGACAGGGAACACTGAAGCTTTCTTT. Its translation is CASSSLSTGNTEAFF.